The rows below give T cell receptor beta chains drawn from one sample of a study of blood T cell repertoires in COVID-19. Clones were sequenced by immunoSEQ multiplex PCR, and TCRdb holds only the in-frame ones, with some missing. Among more than 40,000 clones listed, 75% to 90% were seen once. Sequencing was carried out using peripheral blood. Receptors were obtained from a human donor in a cohort sampled during active COVID-19. The donor label of this sample is uncertain. Both conserved end residues are part of each CDR3. A D gene is named only where the DNA matches it firmly. Clone size is shown for a subset of rows, as once, few, many or a class of expanded clone.

abundance	v_gene	j_gene	d_gene	CDR3aa	CDR3nt
few	TRBV9	TRBJ2-3	NA	CASSVAGLGDTQYF	TGTGCCAGCAGCGTAGCGGGGTTAGGGGATACGCAGTATTTT
NA	TRBV4-1	TRBJ2-5	TRBD1	CASSQGDRGTETQYF	TGCGCCAGCAGCCAAGGAGACAGGGGTACGGAGACCCAGTACTTC
NA	TRBV9	TRBJ2-1	TRBD1	CASSYLGQGGSEQFF	TGTGCCAGCAGCTACTTAGGACAGGGGGGGAGTGAGCAGTTCTTC
NA	TRBV5-4	TRBJ1-2	TRBD1	CASSLEGAYFGYTF	TGTGCCAGCAGCTTAGAGGGGGCGTATTTTGGGTACACCTTC
NA	TRBV6-6	TRBJ2-2	TRBD2	CASSQRMRGDNTGELFF	TGTGCCAGCAGTCAGAGAATGCGGGGGGATAACACCGGGGAGCTGTTTTTT
NA	TRBV19	TRBJ1-6	NA	CASSAERSFNSPLHF	TGTGCCAGTAGTGCCGAGAGGTCGTTTAATTCACCCCTCCACTTT
NA	TRBV5-1	TRBJ2-3	TRBD1	CASFQTGSTDTQYF	TGCGCCAGCTTTCAGACAGGGAGCACAGATACGCAGTATTTT
NA	TRBV6-5	TRBJ2-3	TRBD2	CASSSRGATDTQYF	TGTGCCAGCAGTTCGCGGGGGGCCACAGATACGCAGTATTTT
NA	TRBV11-3	TRBJ1-4	NA	CASSLSRGRRTNEKLFF	TGTGCCAGCAGCTTATCCCGCGGCCGACGGACAAATGAAAAACTGTTTTTT
NA	TRBV11-2	TRBJ1-2	NA	CASSLDAGFLFYGYTF	TGTGCCAGCAGCTTAGACGCCGGGTTCCTGTTCTATGGCTACACCTTC